This TCR beta chain was identified during a study of cytomegalovirus exposure and HLA in healthy donors. General study points: Analyses of presence and absence presupposed an approximately uniform sequencing depth across donors.

It was with 60 Vbeta and 13 Jbeta primers that the PCR ran. Produced via immunoSEQ multiplex PCR; TCRdb's table is partial and in-frame only. In the table there are around 130,000 clones, roughly 66% of which are singletons. CDR1 and CDR2 (germline): SQVTM, ANQGSEA. With 7 bases clipped from V and 4 bases from J, the junction kept 4 bases outside the gene matches. This CDR3 is built from 13 residues. Remarks on this clone: Its cognate antigen is unknown.

This sequence was found in a woman aged 60-75 years in good health and CMV-seronegative. V and J are TRBV29-1 and TRBJ2-2; 9 positions agree with TRBD2. The sample comprised PBMCs. In DNA form, the CDR3 reads TGCAGCGCTAGCGGGATCTTCACCGGGGAGCTGTTTTTT. Protein: CSASGIFTGELFF.